This TCR beta chain was sequenced in a study of OX40 agonist ivuxolimab in advanced cancers. At the level of the study: Mean age around 60 years, range 23 to 79; around 80% male.

Only in-frame clones appear in the TCRdb table, and some are missing; sequencing was by immunoSEQ multiplex PCR. The table shows fewer than 55,000 clones, with around four fifths occurring only once. With regard to this clone: The antigen is undetermined.

Study-wide results and caveats: Relative to CD4+, CD8+ T cells held more expanded clones on average.

This specimen was CD4+ or CD8+ T cells sorted from blood, taken in a trial of the OX40 agonist ivuxolimab. The receptor was isolated from an adult with an advanced solid tumor such as melanoma, head and neck, liver or kidney cancer.

The CDR3, as DNA: TGCGCCAGCAGCTTGGATTGGGCCGGGGAGCTGTTTTTT. Translated: CASSLDWAGELFF. The chain employs TRBV5-1 and TRBJ2-2, with unresolved D. The CDR3 sequence is 13 residues long. CDR1 and CDR2 from the germline V gene are SGHRS and YFSETQ. V was shortened by 0 bases and J by 6 bases, with 6 bases between the two germline ends. The variable domain in full, with the rest retrieved from reference TRBV5-1 and TRBJ2-2, is KAGVTQTPRYLIKTRGQQVTLSCSPISGHRSVSWYQQTPGQGLQFLFEYFSETQRNKGNFPGRFSGRQFSNSRSEMNVSTLELGDSALYLCASSLDWAGELFFGEGSRLTVL.